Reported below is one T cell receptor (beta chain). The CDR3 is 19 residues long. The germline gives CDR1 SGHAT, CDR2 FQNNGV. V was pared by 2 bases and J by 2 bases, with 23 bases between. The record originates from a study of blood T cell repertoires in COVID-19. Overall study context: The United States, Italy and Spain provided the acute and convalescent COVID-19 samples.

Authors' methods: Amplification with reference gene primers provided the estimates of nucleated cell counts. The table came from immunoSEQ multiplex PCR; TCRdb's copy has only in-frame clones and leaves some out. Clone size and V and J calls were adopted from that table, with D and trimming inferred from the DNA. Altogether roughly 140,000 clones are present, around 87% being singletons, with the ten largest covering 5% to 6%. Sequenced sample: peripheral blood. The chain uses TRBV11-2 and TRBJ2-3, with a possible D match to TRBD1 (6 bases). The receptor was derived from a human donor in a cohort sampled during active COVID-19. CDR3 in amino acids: CASSLLSGTHLTPTDTQYF. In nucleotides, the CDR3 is TGTGCCAGCAGCTTACTATCCGGGACACACCTTACTCCCACAGATACGCAGTATTTT.